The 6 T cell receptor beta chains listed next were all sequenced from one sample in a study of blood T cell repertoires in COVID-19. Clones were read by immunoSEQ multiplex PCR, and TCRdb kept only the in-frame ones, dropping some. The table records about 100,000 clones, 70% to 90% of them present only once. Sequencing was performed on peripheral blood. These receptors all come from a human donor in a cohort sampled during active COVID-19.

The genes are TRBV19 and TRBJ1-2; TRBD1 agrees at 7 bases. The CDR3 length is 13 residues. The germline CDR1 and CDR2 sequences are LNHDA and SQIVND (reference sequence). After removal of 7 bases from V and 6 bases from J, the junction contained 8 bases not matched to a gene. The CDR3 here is CASTSRGTDGYTF. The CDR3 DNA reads TGTGCCAGTACTTCGAGAGGGACAGATGGCTACACCTTC. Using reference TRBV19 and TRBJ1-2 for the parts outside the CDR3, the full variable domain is DGGITQSPKYLFRKEGQNVTLSCEQNLNHDAMYWYRQDPGQGLRLIYYSQIVNDFQKGDIAEGYSVSREKKESFPLTVTSAQKNPTAFYLCASTSRGTDGYTFGSGTRLTVV.

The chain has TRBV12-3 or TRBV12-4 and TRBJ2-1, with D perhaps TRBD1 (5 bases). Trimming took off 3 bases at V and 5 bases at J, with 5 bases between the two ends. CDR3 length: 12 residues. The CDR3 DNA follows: TGTGCCAGCAGTTTGACAGACAATGAGCAGTTCTTC. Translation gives CASSLTDNEQFF.

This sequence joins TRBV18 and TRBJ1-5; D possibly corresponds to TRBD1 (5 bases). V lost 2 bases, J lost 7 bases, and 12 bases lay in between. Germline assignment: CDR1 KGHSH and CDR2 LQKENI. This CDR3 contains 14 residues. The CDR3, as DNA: TGTGCCAGCTCACCAATCGGGGGGGGACAGCCCCAGCATTTT. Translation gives CASSPIGGGQPQHF.

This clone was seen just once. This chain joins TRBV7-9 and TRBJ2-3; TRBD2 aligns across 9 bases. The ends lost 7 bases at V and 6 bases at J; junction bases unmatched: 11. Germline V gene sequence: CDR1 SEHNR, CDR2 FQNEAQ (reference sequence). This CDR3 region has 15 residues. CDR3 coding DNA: TGTGCCAGCAAAACGAGCGGGAGGACGGGGGATACGCAGTATTTT. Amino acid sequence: CASKTSGRTGDTQYF. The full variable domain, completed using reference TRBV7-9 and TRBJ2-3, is DTGVSQNPRHKITKRGQNVTFRCDPISEHNRLYWYRQTLGQGPEFLTYFQNEAQLEKSRLLSDRFSAERPKGSFSTLEIQRTEQGDSAMYLCASKTSGRTGDTQYFGPGTRLTVL.

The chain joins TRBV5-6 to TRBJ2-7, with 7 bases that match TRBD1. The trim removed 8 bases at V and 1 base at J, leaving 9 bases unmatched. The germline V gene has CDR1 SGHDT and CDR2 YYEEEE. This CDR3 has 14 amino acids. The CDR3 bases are TGTGCCAGTCGAAGGCGACAGGGTTCCTACGAGCAGTACTTC. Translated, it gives CASRRRQGSYEQYF.

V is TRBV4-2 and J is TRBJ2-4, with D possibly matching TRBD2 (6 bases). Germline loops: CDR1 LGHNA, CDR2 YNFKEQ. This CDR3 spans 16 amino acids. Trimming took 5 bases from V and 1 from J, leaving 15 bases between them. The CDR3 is CASSIRTNAAKNIQYF. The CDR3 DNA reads TGTGCCAGCAGCATCCGGACTAATGCGGCCAAAAACATTCAGTACTTC.